The 26 T cell receptor beta chains presented below share a single source sample, sequenced in a study of post-analysis software for immune sequencing data. Study conclusions and caveats: When patients were compared with controls, roughly five TRBV segments were more frequent, TRBV5-6, TRBV5-1 and TRBV20-1 among them.

Unique molecular identifiers featured in each of the TCR beta cDNA libraries. TCRdb redid the calling of the PCR reads with MiXCR, one entry per CDR3 protein. The sample has 600,000 to 750,000 distinct CDR3 sequences; approximately 60% are singletons. Their target antigens are unknown. The specimen sequenced was blood. These receptors were obtained from a girl aged 2 to 10 with multiple sclerosis.

The rearrangement links TRBV29-1 to TRBJ1-4, with TRBD1 matching over 8 bases. The CDR3 spans 16 residues. J was trimmed by 6 bases and V by 4 bases; bases with no gene match: 13. Germline CDR1 is SQVTM and CDR2 is ANQGSEA. CDR3 amino acids: CSVGYSSGGRDEKLFF. The CDR3 nucleotides read TGCAGCGTTGGTTATTCCTCAGGGGGCAGAGATGAAAAACTGTTTTTT.

In this sample, this clonotype turned up a few times. The rearrangement links TRBV7-3 to TRBJ1-1; D unclear. From germline, CDR1 is SGHTA and CDR2 FQGTGA. V lost 2 bases and J lost 4, with 14 bases in between. The CDR3 spans 15 residues. The CDR3: CASSLSVGFATEAFF. The CDR3 coding sequence is TGTGCCAGCAGCTTATCGGTCGGTTTCGCCACTGAAGCTTTCTTT.

The chain couples TRBV24-1 to TRBJ2-5; no firm D call. Trimming took 1 base from V and 7 from J, leaving 21 bases between them. The germline V gene has CDR1 KGHDR and CDR2 SFDVKD. The CDR3 is 17 amino acids. CDR3 in amino acids: CATSDFRTDGPWGTQYF. Here the CDR3 DNA reads TGTGCCACCAGTGATTTCCGGACCGATGGCCCGTGGGGGACCCAGTACTTC.

This clonotype was seen just once. The chain uses TRBV3-1 and TRBJ2-4, with 15 bases fitting TRBD2. This CDR3 contains 17 residues. After removal of 0 bases from V and 7 bases from J, the junction contained 4 bases not matched to a gene. Germline CDR1 reads LGHDT; CDR2 reads YNNKEL (reference sequence). The CDR3 loop is CASSQDVGLAGGNIQYF. CDR3 sequence (DNA): TGTGCCAGCAGCCAAGATGTCGGACTAGCGGGAGGGAACATTCAGTACTTC. Full variable domain (missing parts from reference TRBV3-1 and TRBJ2-4): DTAVSQTPKYLVTQMGNDKSIKCEQNLGHDTMYWYKQDSKKFLKIMFSYNNKELIINETVPNRFSPKSPDKAHLNLHINSLELGDSAVYFCASSQDVGLAGGNIQYFGAGTRLSVL.

The count of this clonotype is one. J is TRBJ2-2 and V is TRBV20-1; D is unresolved. Looked up from germline, CDR1 is DFQATT and CDR2 is SNEGSKA (reference sequence). Trimming cost V 0 bases and J 1 base, with 6 bases left between them. This CDR3 spans 14 amino acids. Here the CDR3 reads CSARDWKNTGELFF. The CDR3 nucleotides read TGCAGTGCTAGAGATTGGAAGAACACCGGGGAGCTGTTTTTT.

This clonotype was found a few times. V gene TRBV6-6 combines with J gene TRBJ2-1, with D unresolved. Germline CDR1 reads MNHNY; CDR2 reads SVGAGI (reference sequence). Trimming removed 6 bases from V and 8 bases from J, with 11 bases in between. The CDR3 spans 12 residues. Written as DNA, the CDR3 is TGTGCCAGCAGATCCATTTCGGATGAGCAGTTCTTC. This translates into CASRSISDEQFF.

The V and J genes are TRBV10-2 and TRBJ2-7; 7 nucleotides match TRBD1. Trimming at V came to 9 bases and at J to 3 bases, leaving 5 bases not matched to a gene. Germline V gives CDR1 WSHSY, CDR2 SAAADI. The CDR3 sequence is 12 residues long. The CDR3 protein is CASTGVGYEQYF. The CDR3 DNA sequence: TGCGCCAGTACAGGGGTTGGCTACGAGCAGTACTTC.

V and J are TRBV20-1 and TRBJ2-6; 11 bases map to TRBD1. The CDR3 is made up of 18 amino acids. Trimming took 6 bases from V and 2 from J; bases not matched to a gene: 12. In germline, CDR1 is DFQATT, CDR2 SNEGSKA (reference sequence). The CDR3 sequence: CSAPGPWTGGAGANVLTF. The CDR3 region has the DNA TGCAGTGCCCCCGGACCGTGGACAGGGGGCGCTGGGGCCAACGTCCTGACTTTC.

The chain carries TRBV12-3 or TRBV12-4 and TRBJ2-3; 11 positions match TRBD2. This CDR3 region has 17 residues. V trimming: 3 bases; J trimming: 0 bases; junction bases outside the gene matches: 5. The DNA of the CDR3 is TGTGCCAGCAGTTTCGGTGGACTAGCGGGCAGCACAGATACGCAGTATTTT. This codes for CASSFGGLAGSTDTQYF.

J is TRBJ1-4 and V is TRBV21-1. TRBV21-1 is annotated as a pseudogene. The CDR3 loop spans 13 amino acids. The CDR3 here is CASSSSINEKLFF. The CDR3 DNA reads TGTGCCAGCTCCTCGTCCATTAATGAAAAACTGTTTTTT.

The rearrangement uses TRBV18 and TRBJ2-5; 11 nucleotides line up with TRBD1. This CDR3 contains 15 residues. J lost 4 bases, V lost 0 bases, and 1 base had no gene match. CDR1 is KGHSH, CDR2 LQKENI, per germline. The CDR3 region has the DNA TGTGCCAGCTCACCACCGGGACAGGGGGGAGAGACCCAGTACTTC. It codes for CASSPPGQGGETQYF.

The CDR3: CATDAGGRTDTQYF. DNA for the CDR3: TGTGCCACCGACGCGGGGGGGCGCACAGATACGCAGTATTTT. The chain employs TRBV15 and TRBJ2-3; 9 bases align to TRBD2. This CDR3 has 14 residues. With V trimmed by 8 bases and J by 1 base, 4 bases remained unmatched. From germline, CDR1 is LNHNV and CDR2 YYDKDF (reference sequence).

V is TRBV29-1 and J is TRBJ2-3; TRBD1 agrees at 11 bases. The germline CDR1 and CDR2 sequences are SQVTM and ANQGSEA. V shed 7 bases, J shed 4 bases, and the junction held 13 bases outside the gene matches. The CDR3 has 16 amino acids. CDR3 coding DNA: TGCAGCGCCGAGGCCGGGACAGGGGGTGTCGCAGATACGCAGTATTTT. It specifies CSAEAGTGGVADTQYF.

This clonotype was seen a handful of times. This chain connects TRBV29-1 to TRBJ1-5, with TRBD1 as a possible D gene (6 bases). Between the trimmed V and J ends, which lost 5 bases and 9 bases, there was a span of 11 bases. Germline V gene lookup returns CDR1 SQVTM and CDR2 ANQGSEA. CDR3 length: 11 amino acids. The CDR3 spells CSVQGPGPQHF. CDR3 nucleotide sequence: TGCAGCGTTCAGGGGCCCGGGCCCCAGCATTTT.

This clonotype has just a few counts. The chain recombines TRBV25-1 with TRBJ2-1; TRBD2 is a possible D gene (5 bases). CDR3 length equals 15 residues. V lost 5 bases and J 0 bases, leaving 11 bases between the germline ends. Germline lookup yields CDR1 MGHDK and CDR2 SYGVNS. CDR3 loop: CASSPPLGSYNEQFF. The CDR3 region has the DNA TGTGCCAGCAGTCCCCCACTAGGCTCCTACAATGAGCAGTTCTTC.

This chain joins TRBV7-9 and TRBJ2-7, with 8 positions matching TRBD1. The CDR3 runs 18 residues. The ends lost 4 bases at V and 3 bases at J; junction bases unmatched: 17. Germline assignment: CDR1 SEHNR and CDR2 FQNEAQ (reference sequence). The CDR3 here is CASSSTIDRGVQHYEQYF. The CDR3 nucleotides are TGTGCCAGCAGCTCAACCATTGACAGGGGCGTCCAACACTACGAGCAGTACTTC. The variable domain in full, with the rest retrieved from reference TRBV7-9 and TRBJ2-7, is DTGVSQNPRHKITKRGQNVTFRCDPISEHNRLYWYRQTLGQGPEFLTYFQNEAQLEKSRLLSDRFSAERPKGSFSTLEIQRTEQGDSAMYLCASSSTIDRGVQHYEQYFGPGTRLTVT.

This clonotype has more than one count but fewer than ten. J is TRBJ2-3 and V is TRBV29-1, with 10 bases lining up with TRBD2. J was trimmed by 6 bases and V by 6 bases; bases with no gene match: 6. The CDR3 is made up of 13 amino acids. The V gene's germline CDR1 is SQVTM and CDR2 ANQGSEA. Here the CDR3 reads CSVGGTSVDTQYF. CDR3 in DNA: TGCAGCGTGGGGGGGACTAGCGTGGATACGCAGTATTTT.

This clonotype occurred a few times. CDR3 loop: CASSPDRHGYTF. CDR3 coding DNA: TGCGCCAGCAGCCCGGACAGACATGGCTACACCTTC. This chain uses TRBV5-1 with TRBJ1-2, with TRBD1 as a possible D gene (6 bases). The CDR3 runs to 12 residues. V gave up 4 bases and J gave up 6 bases, with 10 bases separating them. CDR1 SGHRS and CDR2 YFSETQ come from the germline V gene.

The CDR3 DNA sequence: TGTGCCAGCAGCTTACGGGTGGACAGGGGGGAAAAACTGTTTTTT. Its protein product is CASSLRVDRGEKLFF. The V gene is TRBV13, the J gene TRBJ1-4; 10 bases match TRBD1. With 2 bases clipped from V and 8 bases from J, the junction kept 5 bases outside the gene matches. CDR1 and CDR2 (germline): PRHDT, FYEKMQ (reference sequence). CDR3 size: 15 residues. The full variable domain, with the rest looked up from reference TRBV13 and TRBJ1-4, is AAGVIQSPRHLIKEKRETATLKCYPIPRHDTVYWYQQGPGQDPQFLISFYEKMQSDKGSIPDRFSAQQFSDYHSELNMSSLELGDSALYFCASSLRVDRGEKLFFGSGTQLSVL.

The V gene is TRBV7-9, the J gene TRBJ2-1; TRBD1 aligns across 7 bases. The germline gives CDR1 SEHNR, CDR2 FQNEAQ (reference sequence). This CDR3 has 16 residues. The junction had 9 bases not matched to a gene; V was cut back by 0 bases and J by 7 bases. The CDR3: CASSLALQGKVNEQFF. CDR3 DNA: TGTGCCAGCAGCTTAGCGCTACAGGGGAAGGTGAATGAGCAGTTCTTC.

The V and J genes are TRBV7-2 and TRBJ2-6; D remains unclear. The V end lost 5 bases, the J end lost 0 bases, and 8 bases lay between the germline ends. Per germline, CDR1 SGHTA and CDR2 FQGNSA. The CDR3 runs 15 residues. DNA of the CDR3: TGTGCCAGCAGCCCACAGTCCTCTGGGGCCAACGTCCTGACTTTC. Its protein product is CASSPQSSGANVLTF.

This chain links TRBV6-6 with TRBJ2-3; the D gene is possibly TRBD1 (6 bases). Deletions cut 7 bases from V and 2 bases from J, with 16 bases between. This CDR3 has 15 residues. Germline-derived CDR1 and CDR2 are MNHNY and SVGAGI (reference sequence). The CDR3 nucleotides are TGTGCCAGCACCCTAACGGGACACCCCACAGATACGCAGTATTTT. Translated, it gives CASTLTGHPTDTQYF.

This chain uses TRBV6-5 with TRBJ1-2; TRBD1 is a possible D gene (6 bases). The CDR3 is 17 amino acids. Trimming took 0 bases from V and 7 from J, leaving 21 bases between them. Germline assignment: CDR1 MNHEY and CDR2 SVGAGI. The CDR3: CASSYSIPSGARSGYTF. The CDR3 nucleotides are TGTGCCAGCAGTTACTCAATCCCCTCGGGGGCGCGTAGTGGCTACACCTTC.

The chain joins TRBV20-1 to TRBJ2-4; perhaps TRBD1 as D (5 bases). Per germline, CDR1 DFQATT and CDR2 SNEGSKA (reference sequence). This CDR3 is 16 amino acids long. V gave up 6 bases and J gave up 0 bases, with 18 bases separating them. CDR3 in amino acids: CSAKLQGNPAKNIQYF. CDR3 bases: TGCAGTGCAAAACTTCAGGGAAACCCAGCCAAAAACATTCAGTACTTC.

The chain carries TRBV5-1 and TRBJ2-7; no definite D call. CDR1 is SGHRS, CDR2 YFSETQ, per germline. V was clipped by 4 bases and J by 2 bases, with 19 bases between them. The CDR3 is made up of 16 amino acids. This chain's CDR3 is CASSPQGAPIPYEQYF. DNA for the CDR3: TGCGCCAGCAGCCCCCAAGGAGCGCCAATCCCCTACGAGCAGTACTTC. The variable domain in full, with the rest retrieved from reference TRBV5-1 and TRBJ2-7, is KAGVTQTPRYLIKTRGQQVTLSCSPISGHRSVSWYQQTPGQGLQFLFEYFSETQRNKGNFPGRFSGRQFSNSRSEMNVSTLELGDSALYLCASSPQGAPIPYEQYFGPGTRLTVT.

There are a few counts of this clonotype. The chain couples TRBV12-3 or TRBV12-4 to TRBJ2-5; no definite D call. The DNA end is a closer match to TRBJ2-7, so the J assignment may be wrong. This CDR3 region has 13 residues. CDR3 DNA sequence: TGTGCCAGCAGTTTTTTGGCCGGGTACGAGCAGTACTTC. Translated, it gives CASSFLAGYEQYF.